The clone carrying this T cell receptor beta chain came up a few times. The data were obtained in a study of blood T cell repertoires in COVID-19. Study in general: From T cells, B-cell-depleted T cells, or PBMCs came the material, which was cDNA or gDNA.

Per the authors' pipeline: Amplification from reference gene primers served as the basis for estimated nucleated cell counts. The repertoire was sequenced with immunoSEQ multiplex PCR; TCRdb's copy has only in-frame clones and lacks some. That table furnishes V, J and clone size, whereas the DNA furnished D and trimming. The sample shows around 400,000 clones, over 80% of them seen only once. Participants came from about two dozen US areas, aged roughly 18 to 90 years. Allocation to cohorts depended on clinical history reported by the participants. The clonotype comes from a woman aged 50 to 60 who had recovered from COVID-19. Sequencing input: PBMCs or T cells enriched from blood (not recorded which).

The CDR3 protein is CASSTTSGYTDTQYF. For the CDR3, the DNA is TGTGCCAGCAGCACGACTAGCGGATACACAGATACGCAGTATTTT. The chain joins TRBV9 to TRBJ2-3, with TRBD2 matching 9 bases. Germline trimming cut 4 bases from V and 2 bases from J; bases unmatched to any gene: 5. Germline-derived CDR1 and CDR2 are SGDLS and YYNGEE. The CDR3 is made up of 15 amino acids.